The next 12 T cell receptor beta chains were all read from a single sample in a study of PD-L1 blockade in urothelial cancer (dated by TCRdb to about 2017). Libraries were constructed by the immunoSEQ multiplex PCR assay. The immuneACCESS repertoire file appears here via TCRdb, limited to in-frame rearrangements. These files lack a portion of the clones; in checked studies, under half of the deficit traces to unresolved V genes, and the cause of the others is not known. In all, the sample holds about 20,000 clones, and 88% of those were seen once. 3.5% to 4.5% of the sample is taken by the ten largest. The sequences come from PBMCs, collected around atezolizumab (anti-PD-L1) treatment. The receptor set was obtained from a man aged 45-65 years with urothelial cancer.

V is TRBV4-1 and J is TRBJ2-3; a weak D match, TRBD2 (6 bases). Trimming left V 10 bases short and J 6 bases short, with 23 bases between. This CDR3 has 15 amino acids. Germline-derived CDR1 and CDR2 are MGHRA and YSYEKL. CDR3 residues: CATASGTYDEDTQYF. CDR3 DNA sequence: TGCGCCACCGCCTCAGGGACTTACGATGAGGATACGCAGTATTTT.

The chain recombines TRBV7-9 with TRBJ1-1; D may be TRBD1 (6 bases). Between the trimmed V and J ends, which lost 2 bases and 6 bases, there was a span of 16 bases. CDR1 SEHNR and CDR2 FQNEAQ come from the germline V gene (reference sequence). The CDR3 runs 15 residues. CDR3 DNA sequence: TGTGCCAGCAGCTTATTACAGGGTGGAGCGGCTGAAGCTTTCTTT. Its protein is CASSLLQGGAAEAFF.

CDR3 sequence reads: CASSLSSRSGRAAGANVLTF. DNA of the CDR3: TGTGCCAGCAGTTTATCGTCCCGAAGCGGGAGGGCGGCTGGGGCCAACGTCCTGACTTTC. The rearrangement joins TRBV27 to TRBJ2-6; 10 bases match TRBD2. CDR3 length equals 20 residues. The trim removed 0 bases at V and 2 bases at J, leaving 10 bases unmatched. Looked up from germline, CDR1 is MNHEY and CDR2 is SMNVEV (reference sequence).

The chain employs TRBV7-9 and TRBJ1-6; D gene ambiguous. Per the germline V gene, CDR1 is SEHNR and CDR2 is FQNEAQ (reference sequence). The CDR3 totals 16 residues. V dropped 4 bases and J dropped 7 bases, with 17 bases sitting between them. Here the CDR3 DNA reads TGTGCCAGCAGCTCATCGCCAGGTTCAGTCAATTCACCCCTCCACTTT. Amino acid sequence: CASSSSPGSVNSPLHF.

The chain joins TRBV19 to TRBJ2-4; TRBD1 is a possible D gene (5 bases). The CDR3 has 16 residues. Per the germline V gene, CDR1 is LNHDA and CDR2 is SQIVND (reference sequence). Trimming removed 3 bases from V and 1 base from J, with 13 bases in between. In nucleotides, the CDR3 is TGTGCCAGTAGTATTGTCCAGGGTTGGGCCAAAAACATTCAGTACTTC. This encodes CASSIVQGWAKNIQYF. Combining the CDR3 with reference TRBV19 and TRBJ2-4 gives the whole variable domain DGGITQSPKYLFRKEGQNVTLSCEQNLNHDAMYWYRQDPGQGLRLIYYSQIVNDFQKGDIAEGYSVSREKKESFPLTVTSAQKNPTAFYLCASSIVQGWAKNIQYFGAGTRLSVL.

V usage is TRBV7-9 and J usage is TRBJ1-5; D is perhaps TRBD1 (5 bases). Trimming pared 5 bases from V and 7 bases from J, leaving 18 bases between. Germline values: CDR1 SEHNR, CDR2 FQNEAQ (reference sequence). CDR3 length: 15 amino acids. The CDR3 DNA sequence: TGTGCCAGCAGCGCGAGCGGGGGGGGAGGGCAGCCCCAGCATTTT. The encoded protein is CASSASGGGGQPQHF.

This clone is a singleton in its sample. The V gene is TRBV6-4, the J gene TRBJ2-1; D is possibly TRBD2 (5 bases). CDR3 length: 15 amino acids. Trimming removed 4 bases at V and 2 bases at J, with 12 bases between. Germline V CDR1 and CDR2: MRHNA, SNTAGT. The CDR3 DNA is TGTGCCAGCAGTGCGGAGCGGTATCCCTACAATGAGCAGTTCTTC. This codes for CASSAERYPYNEQFF.

V gene TRBV5-4 combines with J gene TRBJ2-5, with TRBD2 matching over 8 bases. CDR1 SGHNT and CDR2 YYREEE come from the germline V gene (reference sequence). This CDR3 spans 14 amino acids. With V trimmed by 4 bases and J by 2 bases, 4 bases remained unmatched. DNA for the CDR3: TGTGCCAGCAGCAAAGGCGGGAGGCAAGAGACCCAGTACTTC. This gives the protein CASSKGGRQETQYF. The complete variable domain, with remaining parts taken from reference TRBV5-4 and TRBJ2-5, reads ETGVTQSPTHLIKTRGQQVTLRCSSQSGHNTVSWYQQALGQGPQFIFQYYREEENGRGNFPPRFSGLQFPNYSSELNVNALELDDSALYLCASSKGGRQETQYFGPGTRLLVL.

The J gene is TRBJ2-3, the V gene TRBV9, with 7 nucleotides matching TRBD2. Germline values: CDR1 SGDLS, CDR2 YYNGEE. CDR3 length equals 16 residues. V was clipped by 1 base and J by 2 bases; unmatched bases: 7. CDR3 in DNA: TGTGCCAGCAGCGTAACGGGGGGACGTGTCACAGATACGCAGTATTTT. Protein product: CASSVTGGRVTDTQYF.

This clone qualifies as medium-sized. The J gene is TRBJ2-7, the V gene TRBV11-3, with TRBD2 matching 13 bases. Germline CDR1 SGHNT, CDR2 YENEEA. This CDR3 has 15 residues. V lost 5 bases to trimming and J lost 2 bases; unmatched junction nucleotides: 3. The CDR3 reads CASSPGTSGTYEQYF. The CDR3 DNA reads TGTGCCAGCAGCCCCGGGACTAGCGGGACCTACGAGCAGTACTTC. Complete variable domain (other parts from reference TRBV11-3 and TRBJ2-7): EAGVVQSPRYKIIEKKQPVAFWCNPISGHNTLYWYLQNLGQGPELLIRYENEEAVDDSQLPKDRFSAERLKGVDSTLKIQPAELGDSAVYLCASSPGTSGTYEQYFGPGTRLTVT.

V usage is TRBV19 and J usage is TRBJ2-1; 8 bases are a match to TRBD2. Losses at the gene ends were 4 bases for V and 2 bases for J; bases not matched to a gene: 7. CDR3 length equals 16 residues. In germline, CDR1 is LNHDA, CDR2 SQIVND (reference sequence). The CDR3 nucleotides read TGTGCCAGTAGTAACGGGCTAGCGGGCCCCTACAATGAGCAGTTCTTC. It codes for CASSNGLAGPYNEQFF.

This clone was seen more than once but under ten times. The chain joins TRBV29-1 to TRBJ1-1; TRBD1 matches 8 bases. The CDR3 length is 13 residues. Germline values: CDR1 SQVTM, CDR2 ANQGSEA. The trim removed 3 bases at V and 4 bases at J, leaving 4 bases unmatched. CDR3 protein: CSVDPTGGTEAFF. DNA of the CDR3: TGCAGCGTTGACCCCACAGGGGGCACTGAAGCTTTCTTT.